This T cell receptor beta chain was recorded in a study of blood T cell repertoires in COVID-19. Profiled with immunoSEQ multiplex PCR; TCRdb holds only in-frame clones, not every one. The table lists roughly 420,000 clones, approximately 90% of them singletons, with over 0.9% in the top ten. CDR3 size: 15 residues. This clone turned up a few times. The origin of this receptor is a woman between 25 and 40 years old with acute COVID-19. The specimen sequenced was PBMCs or T cells enriched from blood (not recorded which). The chain recombines TRBV12-2 with TRBJ2-5; the table's TRBD1 call for D was not verified on the DNA. TRBV12-2 has pseudogene status. The CDR3 loop is CASRPSSVRVETQYF. CDR3 DNA sequence: TGTGCAAGTCGCCCGTCGTCGGTCAGGGTAGAGACCCAGTACTTC.